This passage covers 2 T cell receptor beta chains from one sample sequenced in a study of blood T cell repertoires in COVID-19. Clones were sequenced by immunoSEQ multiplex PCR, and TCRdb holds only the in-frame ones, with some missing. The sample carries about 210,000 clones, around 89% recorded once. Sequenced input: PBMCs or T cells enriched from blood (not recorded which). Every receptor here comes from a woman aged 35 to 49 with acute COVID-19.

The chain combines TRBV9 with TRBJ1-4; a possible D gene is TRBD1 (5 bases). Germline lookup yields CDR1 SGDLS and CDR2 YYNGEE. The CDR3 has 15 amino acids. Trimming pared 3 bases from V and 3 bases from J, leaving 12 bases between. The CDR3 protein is CASSAGGTPNEKLFF. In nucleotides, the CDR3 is TGTGCCAGCAGCGCCGGGGGGACCCCTAATGAAAAACTGTTTTTT.

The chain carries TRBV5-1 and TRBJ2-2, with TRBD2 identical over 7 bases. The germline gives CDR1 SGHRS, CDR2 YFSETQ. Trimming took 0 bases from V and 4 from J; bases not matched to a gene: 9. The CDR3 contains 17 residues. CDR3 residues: CASSLEGGPRATGELFF. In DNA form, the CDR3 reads TGCGCCAGCAGCTTGGAGGGAGGGCCGAGGGCCACCGGGGAGCTGTTTTTT.